This T cell receptor (beta chain) was captured in a study of blood T cell repertoires in COVID-19. The overall study: Whether acute or convalescent, the COVID-19 samples came from the United States, Italy and Spain. PBMCs, B-cell-depleted T cells, or T cells provided the cDNA or gDNA that made up the material.

Per the germline V gene, CDR1 is LNHDA and CDR2 is SQIVND (reference sequence). The germline V and J ends were trimmed by 5 bases and 4 bases, with 15 bases remaining between them. The CDR3 spans 15 residues. As originally analysed: Estimation of nucleated cell counts was performed using reference gene primer amplification. The table came from immunoSEQ multiplex PCR; TCRdb's copy has only in-frame clones and leaves some out. V and J calls and clone size are those listed in that table; D and trimming were worked out from the DNA. The table has a few hundred thousand clones, around nine tenths seen once; the top ten hold 3%.

The gene calls are TRBV19 and TRBJ2-1, with D maybe TRBD1 (6 bases). The sample taken for sequencing was peripheral blood. This TCR was recovered from a man between 18 and 35 years old with active or convalescent COVID-19. The CDR3 sequence is CASSSQGKGYNEQFF. The CDR3 DNA sequence: TGTGCCAGTAGTTCCCAGGGGAAGGGGTACAATGAGCAGTTCTTC.